Below are 26 T cell receptor beta chains sequenced from a single sample in a study of blood T cell repertoires in COVID-19. The table came from immunoSEQ multiplex PCR; TCRdb's copy has only in-frame clones and leaves some out. Of approximately 260,000 clones in the sample, around 86% are singletons; the top ten hold approximately 2%. The sequenced material came from peripheral blood. The origin of the receptors is a man in his fifties with acute or convalescent COVID-19.

This chain connects TRBV7-9 to TRBJ1-2; the match to TRBD1 covers 10 bases. The CDR3 has 16 residues. The V and J ends lost 1 base and 5 bases, in that order; junction bases with no gene match: 7. In germline, CDR1 is SEHNR, CDR2 FQNEAQ (reference sequence). The DNA for the CDR3 is TGTGCCAGCAGCTTAGAGGTTGTGGGACAGGGGTATGGCTACACCTTC. It specifies CASSLEVVGQGYGYTF.

The chain uses TRBV7-2 and TRBJ2-2; D is possibly TRBD2 (5 bases). Deletions cut 3 bases from V and 4 bases from J, with 9 bases between. The CDR3 spans 14 residues. Germline values: CDR1 SGHTA, CDR2 FQGNSA. CDR3: CASSLAGLTGELFF. The CDR3 DNA is TGTGCCAGCAGCTTGGCGGGTCTCACCGGGGAGCTGTTTTTT.

V is TRBV11-2 and J is TRBJ1-4; possible D gene TRBD1, 5 bases. In germline, CDR1 is SGHAT, CDR2 FQNNGV. The length of the CDR3 is 14 residues. Between the trimmed V and J ends, which lost 3 bases and 7 bases, there was a span of 12 bases. CDR3 sequence reads: CASSLGQTGEKLFF. The CDR3 coding sequence is TGTGCCAGCAGCTTGGGGCAGACCGGTGAAAAACTGTTTTTT.

Here the CDR3 reads CASSSGPGGAYEQYF. The CDR3, as DNA: TGTGCCAGCAGCTCGGGTCCCGGCGGGGCCTACGAGCAGTACTTC. The rearrangement joins TRBV7-8 to TRBJ2-7, with TRBD2 as a possible D gene (6 bases). V was trimmed by 4 bases and J by 2 bases, leaving 15 bases between them. Germline assignment: CDR1 SGHVS and CDR2 FQNEAQ. The CDR3 sequence is 15 residues long.

The J gene is TRBJ2-5, the V gene TRBV7-2, with unresolved D. Per the germline V gene, CDR1 is SGHTA and CDR2 is FQGNSA. V lost 1 base and J 4 bases, leaving 7 bases between the germline ends. This CDR3 region has 13 residues. As DNA, the CDR3 is TGTGCCAGCAGCTTAGACAGCACAGAGACCCAGTACTTC. Translating gives CASSLDSTETQYF.

V is TRBV13 and J is TRBJ2-3, with D hard to call. This CDR3 has 13 residues. CDR1 and CDR2 from the germline V gene are PRHDT and FYEKMQ (reference sequence). V lost 1 base and J lost 1, with 3 bases in between. CDR3 in amino acids: CASSLERTDTQYF. The CDR3 DNA follows: TGTGCCAGCAGCTTAGAGCGCACAGATACGCAGTATTTT.

This clone was counted only a few times. Written as DNA, the CDR3 is TGTGCCAGCAGTGAATATGAAGGGGGGGACACCGGGGAGCTGTTTTTT. As protein: CASSEYEGGDTGELFF. The V call is TRBV25-1, the J call TRBJ2-2; D may be TRBD2 (7 bases). Germline-derived CDR1 and CDR2 are MGHDK and SYGVNS. Trimming cost V 0 bases and J 3 bases, with 11 bases left between them. This CDR3 spans 16 amino acids.

The chain joins TRBV18 to TRBJ2-1; D perhaps matches TRBD1 (5 bases). V lost 1 base to trimming and J lost 6 bases, with 7 bases between them. The CDR3 is made up of 13 amino acids. Germline CDR1 KGHSH, CDR2 LQKENI. The CDR3 coding sequence is TGTGCCAGCTCACCACAGGGGATCAATGAGCAGTTCTTC. Its translation: CASSPQGINEQFF.

The chain uses TRBV25-1 and TRBJ2-1; maybe TRBD1 (5 bases). The germline gives CDR1 MGHDK, CDR2 SYGVNS. CDR3 length: 17 residues. Trimming stripped 2 bases from V and 0 bases from J, with 14 bases between. CDR3 nucleotides: TGTGCCAGCAGTGAAAAAGGGGTAGAGAGCTCCTACAATGAGCAGTTCTTC. The encoded protein is CASSEKGVESSYNEQFF.

The J gene is TRBJ2-1, the V gene TRBV7-3, with D possibly matching TRBD2 (5 bases). In germline, CDR1 is SGHTA, CDR2 FQGTGA. V was pared by 5 bases and J by 13 bases, with 15 bases between. CDR3 length equals 12 residues. CDR3 sequence: CASSPEGTSQFF. The CDR3 bases are TGTGCCAGCAGCCCAGAGGGCACGTCCCAGTTCTTC.

The chain joins TRBV5-1 to TRBJ1-5; D unresolved. Germline assignment: CDR1 SGHRS and CDR2 YFSETQ. With 4 bases removed from V and 5 bases from J, the gap between germline ends came to 19 bases. CDR3 length: 16 amino acids. CDR3 bases: TGCGCCAGCAGCCCGGGAGGTATGGACGGATATCAGCCCCAGCATTTT. This gives the protein CASSPGGMDGYQPQHF. The full variable domain, completed using reference TRBV5-1 and TRBJ1-5, is KAGVTQTPRYLIKTRGQQVTLSCSPISGHRSVSWYQQTPGQGLQFLFEYFSETQRNKGNFPGRFSGRQFSNSRSEMNVSTLELGDSALYLCASSPGGMDGYQPQHFGDGTRLSIL.

This clone has a single count. The V gene is TRBV18, the J gene TRBJ1-3, with TRBD1 as a possible D gene (6 bases). CDR3 size: 16 residues. V was clipped by 2 bases and J by 0 bases, with 11 bases between them. CDR1 and CDR2 (germline): KGHSH, LQKENI. CDR3 in amino acids: CASSPAGGRSGNTIYF. CDR3 DNA: TGTGCCAGCTCACCAGCGGGGGGCCGCTCTGGAAACACCATATATTTT.

The chain links TRBV9 to TRBJ1-1; 7 bases are shared with TRBD1. The CDR3 runs 15 residues. Germline assignment: CDR1 SGDLS and CDR2 YYNGEE. J lost 5 bases, V lost 0 bases, and 7 bases had no gene match. CDR3 sequence (DNA): TGTGCCAGCAGCGTAGATGTGACAGGGTATACTGAAGCTTTCTTT. This codes for CASSVDVTGYTEAFF. Drawing the rest from reference TRBV9 and TRBJ1-1, the complete variable domain is DSGVTQTPKHLITATGQRVTLRCSPRSGDLSVYWYQQSLDQGLQFLIQYYNGEERAKGNILERFSAQQFPDLHSELNLSSLELGDSALYFCASSVDVTGYTEAFFGQGTRLTVV.

V usage is TRBV5-1 and J usage is TRBJ2-2, with D possibly being TRBD1 (5 bases). V dropped 1 base and J dropped 4 bases, with 14 bases sitting between them. Germline-derived CDR1 and CDR2 are SGHRS and YFSETQ. The CDR3 consists of 16 residues. The CDR3 region has the DNA TGCGCCAGCAGCTTGTTAGGCCAGGGTGGCACCGGGGAGCTGTTTTTT. Its protein is CASSLLGQGGTGELFF.

The chain has TRBV18 and TRBJ1-6; D gene unclear. Germline assignment: CDR1 KGHSH and CDR2 LQKENI. V was cut by 5 bases and J by 7 bases, with 12 bases left in between. The CDR3 covers 14 residues. The CDR3, as DNA: TGTGCCAGCTCAAGCGCTGGAAACAATTCACCCCTCCACTTT. Translation: CASSSAGNNSPLHF.

The chain has TRBV30 and TRBJ2-7, with a possible D match to TRBD2 (7 bases). Between the trimmed V and J ends, which lost 0 bases and 3 bases, there was a span of 12 bases. This CDR3 contains 14 residues. CDR1 and CDR2 (germline): GTSNPN, SVGIG (reference sequence). The CDR3 nucleotides are TGTGCCTGGAGTGTGGGGGGGGCGCGCTACGAGCAGTACTTC. The encoded protein is CAWSVGGARYEQYF.

This rearrangement joins TRBV11-3 to TRBJ1-1; D may be TRBD1 (6 bases). Looked up from germline, CDR1 is SGHNT and CDR2 is YENEEA. The length of the CDR3 is 13 residues. V was shortened by 3 bases and J by 6 bases, with 11 bases between the two germline ends. The CDR3 DNA follows: TGTGCCAGCAGCTTGGGGGGGGCCCCTGAAGCTTTCTTT. It codes for CASSLGGAPEAFF.

This chain joins TRBV18 and TRBJ1-4, with D unresolved. Deletions cut 0 bases from V and 5 bases from J, with 7 bases between. The CDR3 is 14 residues long. Germline CDR1 and CDR2: KGHSH and LQKENI. DNA for the CDR3: TGTGCCAGCTCACCACCAGCGCAGAATGAAAAACTGTTTTTT. This sequence encodes CASSPPAQNEKLFF.

V and J are TRBV3-1 (or the pseudogene TRBV3-2) and TRBJ2-7; TRBD2 is a possible D gene (6 bases). The CDR3 is made up of 13 amino acids. Germline assignment: CDR1 LGHDT and CDR2 YNNKEL (reference sequence). V gave up 2 bases and J gave up 5 bases, with 10 bases separating them. CDR3 protein: CASSQTLANEQYF. The CDR3 nucleotides read TGTGCCAGCAGCCAAACCCTAGCGAACGAGCAGTACTTC.

The rearrangement joins TRBV3-1 (or the pseudogene TRBV3-2) to TRBJ1-1; D unclear. V lost 0 bases to trimming and J lost 4 bases, with 12 bases between them. The CDR3 loop spans 15 amino acids. CDR1 LGHDT and CDR2 YNNKEL come from the germline V gene (reference sequence). CDR3 residues: CASSQDARGSTEAFF. The CDR3 DNA reads TGTGCCAGCAGCCAAGATGCGCGGGGAAGCACTGAAGCTTTCTTT.

This clone was counted a single time. This chain connects TRBV12-5 to TRBJ1-2; unclear D gene. The ends were cut back, 2 bases at V and 5 bases at J, with 15 bases in the middle. The CDR3 runs 15 residues. Germline lookup yields CDR1 LGHNT and CDR2 FRNRAP. Written as DNA, the CDR3 is TGTGCTAGTGGTTTGTTATCCCGGGGAGTATATGGCTACACCTTC. Protein: CASGLLSRGVYGYTF.

This clone has a handful of counts. The chain couples TRBV2 to TRBJ1-6; TRBD1 matches 7 bases. J gave up 6 bases and V 6 bases, and 5 bases lay outside the gene matches. The CDR3 length is 14 residues. Germline V gives CDR1 SNHLY, CDR2 FYNNEI. CDR3 DNA sequence: TGTGCCAGCAGGTCCGGGACAGTTAATTCACCCCTCCACTTT. Its translation: CASRSGTVNSPLHF.

This clone was seen a single time. The chain recombines TRBV30 with TRBJ2-2, with D possibly TRBD1 on 6 matching bases. CDR3 length equals 17 residues. V was trimmed by 5 bases and J by 3 bases, leaving 22 bases between them. Germline V lookup: CDR1 GTSNPN, CDR2 SVGIG (reference sequence). CDR3 protein: CAWGRDTAVWDTGELFF. CDR3 nucleotide sequence: TGTGCCTGGGGAAGGGACACCGCCGTTTGGGACACCGGGGAGCTGTTTTTT.

The chain carries TRBV7-8 and TRBJ1-1; D not resolved. Trimming left V 0 bases short and J 5 bases short, with 10 bases between. The germline CDR1 and CDR2 sequences are SGHVS and FQNEAQ. The CDR3 spans 14 residues. CDR3 sequence (DNA): TGTGCCAGCAGCTTAGCGCGGGGAAGGACTGAAGCTTTCTTT. This gives the protein CASSLARGRTEAFF.

The CDR3 spells CASSPPGGNEQFF. CDR3 coding DNA: TGTGCCAGCTCACCACCTGGCGGCAATGAGCAGTTCTTC. The chain uses TRBV18 and TRBJ2-1, with D uncertain. Germline V gene sequence: CDR1 KGHSH, CDR2 LQKENI. The V end lost 0 bases, the J end lost 6 bases, and 6 bases lay between the germline ends. CDR3 length: 13 amino acids.

The CDR3 loop is CASSFGTPGAGELFF. CDR3 bases: TGCGCCAGCAGCTTTGGGACTCCAGGCGCCGGGGAGCTGTTTTTT. V usage is TRBV5-1 and J usage is TRBJ2-2, with a weak D call TRBD2 (6 bases). CDR3 size: 15 residues. Trimming removed 2 bases from V and 6 bases from J, with 14 bases in between. The V gene's germline CDR1 is SGHRS and CDR2 YFSETQ.